This TCR beta chain was captured by sequencing in a study of patients and donors after allogeneic stem cell transplantation. The germline V and J ends were trimmed by 4 bases and 1 base, with 10 bases remaining between them. This CDR3 contains 13 residues. Germline loops: CDR1 DFQATT, CDR2 SNEGSKA (reference sequence). TCRdb itself ran the RT-PCR reads through MiXCR, one entry per CDR3 protein. The profile shows about 57,000 distinct CDR3 sequences, approximately 12% of them singletons. V is TRBV20-1 and J is TRBJ1-1; the D is unclear. The sequenced sample was blood, either unsorted or a sorted T cell fraction (not recorded which). This TCR was sampled from a human donor who was either an allogeneic HSCT recipient or a stem cell or donor lymphocyte infusion donor (not recorded which). It is not recorded whose cells these are; they may come from a transplant donor. The CDR3 region has the DNA TGCAGTGCTACTCAGGCCACGAACACTGAAGCTTTCTTT. This gives the protein CSATQATNTEAFF.